The T cell receptor beta chain described here comes from a study of T cells in Graves' hyperthyroidism and ophthalmopathy. Study-level background: The authors collected peripheral blood at initial diagnosis, before any treatment.

The CDR3 is made up of 14 amino acids. Per germline, CDR1 LNHDA and CDR2 SQIVND (reference sequence). Trimming took 4 bases from V and 4 from J; bases not matched to a gene: 4. The source material, RNA transcripts, was used to amplify TCR beta CDR3 regions. During a first-round RT-PCR of the TCR CDR3, the HTBI primer set was used. One entry per CDR3 protein, called by TCRdb with MiXCR from the multiplex PCR reads. The sample has about 500,000 distinct CDR3 sequences, over 15% seen once. The rearrangement joins TRBV19 to TRBJ2-3, with 8 positions matching TRBD2. The TCR comes from a woman between 18 and 29 years old with Graves' hyperthyroidism. Sequenced sample: blood. This CDR3 reads CASSTGLASDTQYF. CDR3 DNA: TGTGCCAGTAGTACCGGACTAGCATCAGATACGCAGTATTTT.